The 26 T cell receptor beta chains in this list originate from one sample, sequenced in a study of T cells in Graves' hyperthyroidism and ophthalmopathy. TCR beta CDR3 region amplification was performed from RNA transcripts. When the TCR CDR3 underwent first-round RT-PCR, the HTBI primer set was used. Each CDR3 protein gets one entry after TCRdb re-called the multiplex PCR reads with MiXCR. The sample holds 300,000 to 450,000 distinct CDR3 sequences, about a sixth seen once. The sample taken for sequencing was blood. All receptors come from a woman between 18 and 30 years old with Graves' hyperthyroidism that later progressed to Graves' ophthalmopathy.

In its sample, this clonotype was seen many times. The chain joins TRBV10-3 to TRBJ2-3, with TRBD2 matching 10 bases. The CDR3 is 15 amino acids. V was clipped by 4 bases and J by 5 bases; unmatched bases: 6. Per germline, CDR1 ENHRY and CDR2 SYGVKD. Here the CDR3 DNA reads TGTGCCATCAGTGGAAGCGGGAGGGCCGGAGATACGCAGTATTTT. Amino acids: CAISGSGRAGDTQYF.

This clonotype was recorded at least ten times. CDR3 amino acids: CASTFSSDHTQYF. CDR3 bases: TGTGCCAGCACATTCTCCAGCGACCATACGCAGTATTTT. V and J are TRBV5-8 and TRBJ2-3; D gene unclear. V lost 6 bases and J 7 bases, leaving 15 bases between the germline ends. CDR1 SGHTS and CDR2 YDEGEE come from the germline V gene. This CDR3 is built from 13 residues.

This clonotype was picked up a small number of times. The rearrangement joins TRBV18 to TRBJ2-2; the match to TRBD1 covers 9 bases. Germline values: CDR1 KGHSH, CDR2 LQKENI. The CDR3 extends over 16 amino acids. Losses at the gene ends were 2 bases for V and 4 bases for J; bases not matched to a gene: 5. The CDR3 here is CASSPTDRGATGELFF. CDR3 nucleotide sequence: TGTGCCAGCTCACCAACGGACAGGGGTGCCACCGGGGAGCTGTTTTTT.

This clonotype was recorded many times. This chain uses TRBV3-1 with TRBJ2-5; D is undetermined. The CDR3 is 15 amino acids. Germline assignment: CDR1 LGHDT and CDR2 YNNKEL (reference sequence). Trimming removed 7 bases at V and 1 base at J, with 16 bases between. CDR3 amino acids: CASNRNRALQETQYF. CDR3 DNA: TGTGCCAGCAACCGAAATAGGGCGCTCCAAGAGACCCAGTACTTC.

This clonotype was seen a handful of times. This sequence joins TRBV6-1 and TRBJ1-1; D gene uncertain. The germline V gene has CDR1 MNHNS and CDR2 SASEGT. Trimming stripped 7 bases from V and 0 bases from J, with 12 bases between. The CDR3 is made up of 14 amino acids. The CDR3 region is CASTPLRMNTEAFF. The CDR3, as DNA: TGTGCCAGCACCCCCCTGAGAATGAACACTGAAGCTTTCTTT.

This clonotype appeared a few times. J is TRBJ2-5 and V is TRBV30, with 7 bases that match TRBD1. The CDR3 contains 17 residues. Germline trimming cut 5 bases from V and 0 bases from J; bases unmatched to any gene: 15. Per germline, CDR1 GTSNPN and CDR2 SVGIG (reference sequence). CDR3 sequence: CAWSPKPGQRYQETQYF. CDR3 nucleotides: TGTGCCTGGTCCCCGAAACCGGGACAGAGGTACCAAGAGACCCAGTACTTC. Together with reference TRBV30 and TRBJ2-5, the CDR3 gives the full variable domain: SQTIHQWPATLVQPVGSPLSLECTVEGTSNPNLYWYRQAAGRGLQLLFYSVGIGQISSEVPQNLSASRPQDRQFILSSKKLLLSDSGFYLCAWSPKPGQRYQETQYFGPGTRLLVL.

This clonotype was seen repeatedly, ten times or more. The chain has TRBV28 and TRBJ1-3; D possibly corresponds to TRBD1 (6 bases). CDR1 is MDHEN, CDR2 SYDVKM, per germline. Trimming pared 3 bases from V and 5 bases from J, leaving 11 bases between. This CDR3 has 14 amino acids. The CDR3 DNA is TGTGCCAGCAGTTTCCGAAGGGGGAGAAACACCATATATTTT. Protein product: CASSFRRGRNTIYF.

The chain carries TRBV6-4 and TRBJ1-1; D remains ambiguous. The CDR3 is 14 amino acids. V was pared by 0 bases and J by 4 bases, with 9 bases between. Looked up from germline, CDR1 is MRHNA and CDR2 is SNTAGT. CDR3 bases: TGTGCCAGCAGTGACTCGAGTAAGGGCACTGAAGCTTTCTTT. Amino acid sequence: CASSDSSKGTEAFF.

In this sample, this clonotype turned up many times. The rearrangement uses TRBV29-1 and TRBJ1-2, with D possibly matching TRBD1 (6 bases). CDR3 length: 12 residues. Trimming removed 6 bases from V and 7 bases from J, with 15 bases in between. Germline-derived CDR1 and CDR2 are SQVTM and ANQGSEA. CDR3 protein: CSVDNRVSGYTF. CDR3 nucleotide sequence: TGCAGCGTCGATAACAGGGTGTCTGGCTACACCTTC.

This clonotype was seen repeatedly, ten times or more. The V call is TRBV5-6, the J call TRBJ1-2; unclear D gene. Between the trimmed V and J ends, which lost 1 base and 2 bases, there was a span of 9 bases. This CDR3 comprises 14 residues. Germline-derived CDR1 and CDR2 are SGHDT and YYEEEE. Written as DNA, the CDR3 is TGTGCCAGCAGCTTGTTGGGGTCGAACTATGGCTACACCTTC. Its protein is CASSLLGSNYGYTF.

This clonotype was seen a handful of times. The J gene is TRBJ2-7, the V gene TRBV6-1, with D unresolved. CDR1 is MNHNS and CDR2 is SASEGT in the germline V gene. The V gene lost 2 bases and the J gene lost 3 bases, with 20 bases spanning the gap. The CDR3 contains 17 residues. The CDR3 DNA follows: TGTGCCAGCAGTGAATACCCCCCAATTCGCTTCTACTACGAGCAGTACTTC. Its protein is CASSEYPPIRFYYEQYF.

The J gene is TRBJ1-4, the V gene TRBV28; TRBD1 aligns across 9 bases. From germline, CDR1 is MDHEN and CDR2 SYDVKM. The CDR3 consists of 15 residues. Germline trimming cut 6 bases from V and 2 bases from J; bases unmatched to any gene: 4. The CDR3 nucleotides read TGTGCCAGCAGACTCGGGACAGGGACTAATGAAAAACTGTTTTTT. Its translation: CASRLGTGTNEKLFF.

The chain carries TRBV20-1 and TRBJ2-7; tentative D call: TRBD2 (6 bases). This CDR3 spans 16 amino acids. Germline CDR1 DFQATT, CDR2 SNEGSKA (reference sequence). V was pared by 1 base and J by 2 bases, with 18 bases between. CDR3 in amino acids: CSARGVLAGRTYEQYF. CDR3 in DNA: TGCAGTGCTAGAGGCGTACTGGCGGGAAGAACCTACGAGCAGTACTTC.

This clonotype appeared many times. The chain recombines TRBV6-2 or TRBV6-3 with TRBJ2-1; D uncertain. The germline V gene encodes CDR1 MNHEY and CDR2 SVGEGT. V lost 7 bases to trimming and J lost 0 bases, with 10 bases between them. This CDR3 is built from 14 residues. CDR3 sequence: CASTETSSYNEQFF. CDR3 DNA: TGTGCCAGCACGGAAACGAGCTCCTACAATGAGCAGTTCTTC.

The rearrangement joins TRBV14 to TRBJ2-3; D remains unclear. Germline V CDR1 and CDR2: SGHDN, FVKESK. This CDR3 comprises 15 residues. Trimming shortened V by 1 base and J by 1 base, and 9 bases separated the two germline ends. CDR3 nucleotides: TGTGCCAGCAGCCAAGGTTCAGAAGGCACAGATACGCAGTATTTT. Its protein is CASSQGSEGTDTQYF. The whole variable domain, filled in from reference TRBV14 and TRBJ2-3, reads EAGVTQFPSHSVIEKGQTVTLRCDPISGHDNLYWYRRVMGKEIKFLLHFVKESKQDESGMPNNRFLAERTGGTYSTLKVQPAELEDSGVYFCASSQGSEGTDTQYFGPGTRLTVL.

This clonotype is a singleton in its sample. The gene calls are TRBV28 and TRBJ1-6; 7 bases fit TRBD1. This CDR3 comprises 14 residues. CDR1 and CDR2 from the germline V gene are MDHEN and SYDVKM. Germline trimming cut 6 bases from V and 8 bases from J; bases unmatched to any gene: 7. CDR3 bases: TGTGCCAGCAGCTCCGGGCAGGGGGATTCACCCCTCCACTTT. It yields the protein CASSSGQGDSPLHF.

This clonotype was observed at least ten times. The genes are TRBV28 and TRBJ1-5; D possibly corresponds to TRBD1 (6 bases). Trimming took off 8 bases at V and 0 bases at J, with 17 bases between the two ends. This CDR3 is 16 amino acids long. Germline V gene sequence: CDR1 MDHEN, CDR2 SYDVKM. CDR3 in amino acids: CASGSAGADSNQPQHF. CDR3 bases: TGTGCCAGCGGGTCAGCGGGGGCTGATAGCAATCAGCCCCAGCATTTT. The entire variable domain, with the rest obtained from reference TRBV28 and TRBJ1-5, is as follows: DVKVTQSSRYLVKRTGEKVFLECVQDMDHENMFWYRQDPGLGLRLIYFSYDVKMKEKGDIPEGYSVSREKKERFSLILESASTNQTSMYLCASGSAGADSNQPQHFGDGTRLSIL.

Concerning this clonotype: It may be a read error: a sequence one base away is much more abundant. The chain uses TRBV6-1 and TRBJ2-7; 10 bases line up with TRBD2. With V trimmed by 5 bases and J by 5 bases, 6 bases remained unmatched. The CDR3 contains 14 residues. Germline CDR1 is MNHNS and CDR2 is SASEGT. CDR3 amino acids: CASSRPAGGDEQYF. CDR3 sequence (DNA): TGTGCCAGCAGTCGACCAGCGGGAGGGGACGAGCAGTACTTC.

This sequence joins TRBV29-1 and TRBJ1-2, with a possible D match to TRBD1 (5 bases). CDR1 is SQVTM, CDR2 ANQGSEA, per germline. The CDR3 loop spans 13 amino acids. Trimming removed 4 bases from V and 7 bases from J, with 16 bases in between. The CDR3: CSVGALRGGGYTF. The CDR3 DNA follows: TGCAGCGTTGGCGCCCTACGCGGGGGTGGCTACACCTTC.

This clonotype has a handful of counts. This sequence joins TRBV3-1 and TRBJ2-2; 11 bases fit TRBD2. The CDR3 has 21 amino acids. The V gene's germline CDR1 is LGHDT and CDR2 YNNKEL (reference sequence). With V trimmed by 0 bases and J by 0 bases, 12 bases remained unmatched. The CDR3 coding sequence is TGTGCCAGCAGCCAAGATACAGGACTAGCGGGCCTTTTCGCGAACACCGGGGAGCTGTTTTTT. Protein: CASSQDTGLAGLFANTGELFF.

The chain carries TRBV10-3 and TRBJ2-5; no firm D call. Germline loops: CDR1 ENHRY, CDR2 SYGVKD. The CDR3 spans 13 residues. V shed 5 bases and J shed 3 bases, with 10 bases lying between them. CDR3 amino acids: CAISLRTEETQYF. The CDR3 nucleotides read TGTGCCATCAGTCTCAGGACGGAAGAGACCCAGTACTTC.

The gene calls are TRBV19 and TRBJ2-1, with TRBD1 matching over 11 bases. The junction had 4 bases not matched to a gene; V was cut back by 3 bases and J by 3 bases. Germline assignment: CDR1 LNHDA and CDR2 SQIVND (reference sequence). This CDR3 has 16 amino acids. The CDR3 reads CASSIEGTGGYNEQFF. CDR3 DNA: TGTGCCAGTAGTATTGAAGGGACAGGGGGCTACAATGAGCAGTTCTTC.

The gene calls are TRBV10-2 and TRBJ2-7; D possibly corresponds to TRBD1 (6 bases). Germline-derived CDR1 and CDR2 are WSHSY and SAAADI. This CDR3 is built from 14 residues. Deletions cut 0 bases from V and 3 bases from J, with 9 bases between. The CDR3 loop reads CASSESGTNYEQYF. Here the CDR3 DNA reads TGCGCCAGCAGTGAGTCGGGGACAAACTACGAGCAGTACTTC.

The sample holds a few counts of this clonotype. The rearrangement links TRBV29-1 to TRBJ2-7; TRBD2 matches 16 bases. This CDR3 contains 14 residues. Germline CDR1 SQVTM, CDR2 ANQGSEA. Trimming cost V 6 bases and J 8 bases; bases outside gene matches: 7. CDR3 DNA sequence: TGCAGCGTAGGGACTAGCGGGAGGGCCGTGCAGCAGTACTTC. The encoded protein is CSVGTSGRAVQQYF.

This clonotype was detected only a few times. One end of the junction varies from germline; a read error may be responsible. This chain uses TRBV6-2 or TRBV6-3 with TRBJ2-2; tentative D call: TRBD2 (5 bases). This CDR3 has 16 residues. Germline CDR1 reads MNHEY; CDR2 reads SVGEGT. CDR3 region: CVSTPRGTRTLGELFF. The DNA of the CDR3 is TGTGTCAGCACCCCGAGAGGAACTAGGACTCTCGGGGAGCTGTTTTTT.

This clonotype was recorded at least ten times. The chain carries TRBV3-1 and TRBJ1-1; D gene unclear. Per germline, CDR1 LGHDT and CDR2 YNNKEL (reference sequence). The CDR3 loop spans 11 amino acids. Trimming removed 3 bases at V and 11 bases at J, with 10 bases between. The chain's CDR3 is CASSHGPGAFF. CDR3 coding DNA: TGTGCCAGCAGCCATGGACCGGGGGCTTTCTTT.